Listed below are T cell receptor beta chains from one sample, sequenced in a study of early T cells in non-severe SARS-CoV-2 infection. In TCRdb, the 5' RACE reads were re-called with MiXCR into one record per CDR3 protein. Seen here are 75,000 or so distinct CDR3 sequences, 12% observed once, and the top ten hold 6% to 7%. Sequenced material: whole blood. The source of these receptors is an adult who was a healthcare worker with PCR-confirmed SARS-CoV-2 infection or an uninfected control (not recorded which). The CDR3 runs from the conserved cysteine through the conserved F or W. Each record gives: J gene, D gene, V gene, clone size, CDR3 DNA, CDR3 protein. A D gene is named only where the DNA matches it firmly. Clone size appears in some rows only: once, few, many, or a class for an expanded clone.

TRBJ2-7,-,TRBV5-6,-,TGTGCCAGCAGCTTGGTCCGGGGACGTGAGCAGTACTTC,CASSLVRGREQYF
TRBJ1-1,-,TRBV2,many,TGTGCCAGCAGTGGCATAGCGAACACTGAAGCTTTCTTT,CASSGIANTEAFF
TRBJ2-2,TRBD2,TRBV7-8,many,TGTGCCAGCAGCTTAGAGACTAGCGGGGGACCTTCGAACACCGGGGAGCTGTTTTTT,CASSLETSGGPSNTGELFF
TRBJ2-5,TRBD2,TRBV10-3,many,TGTGCCATCCAGGGGACTAGCGGGGGAGAGACCCAGTACTTC,CAIQGTSGGETQYF
TRBJ1-1,-,TRBV12-3/TRBV12-4,-,TGTGCCAGCACCCGGGGTAGGGCCACTGAAGCTTTCTTT,CASTRGRATEAFF
TRBJ1-1,-,TRBV9,many,TGTGCCAGCAGCGTAGGTCCGGGGAACACTGAAGCTTTCTTT,CASSVGPGNTEAFF
TRBJ1-6,-,TRBV9,many,TGTGCCAGCAGCGTACGTGGGGATAATTCACCCCTCCACTTT,CASSVRGDNSPLHF
TRBJ1-1,-,TRBV20-1,-,TGCAGTGCTAGAGATCACGCGGAGGAAGCTTTCTTT,CSARDHAEEAFF
TRBJ2-7,-,TRBV7-2,-,TGTGCCAGCAGTCGCGGGACAGTTTCCTACGAGCAGTACTTC,CASSRGTVSYEQYF
TRBJ2-1,TRBD1,TRBV10-3,few,TGTGCCATCAGCACACAGGGGGACTCCTACAATGAGCAGTTCTTC,CAISTQGDSYNEQFF
TRBJ2-7,TRBD2,TRBV11-2,-,TGTGCCAGCAGCCCCCAGGGACTACCAAGCTACGAGCAGTACTTC,CASSPQGLPSYEQYF
TRBJ1-2,-,TRBV27,-,TGTGCCAGCAGTTGGACTGCAGCTCATGGCTACACCTTC,CASSWTAAHGYTF
TRBJ2-3,TRBD2,TRBV20-1,-,TGCAGTGCCCCCGGGACTAGCGGGGCCCAGGATACGCAGTATTTT,CSAPGTSGAQDTQYF
TRBJ2-1,-,TRBV20-1,many,TGCAGTGCTAGCAAAGCGGGTGACCGGTACAATGAGCAGTTCTTC,CSASKAGDRYNEQFF
TRBJ2-3,-,TRBV7-2,-,TGTGCCAGCAGCTTAGACGGAAGCACAGATACGCAGTATTTT,CASSLDGSTDTQYF
TRBJ2-3,-,TRBV7-3,many,TGTGCCAGCAGCTCTACTTCTGGCACAGATACGCAGTATTTT,CASSSTSGTDTQYF
TRBJ2-3,-,TRBV4-1,-,TGCGCCAGCAGCCAAGTACTCGGCCACGATACGCAGTATTTT,CASSQVLGHDTQYF
TRBJ1-4,-,TRBV5-5,-,TGTGCCAGCAGCTTGGTTACCGGTCCTAATGAAAAACTGTTTTTT,CASSLVTGPNEKLFF
TRBJ2-1,TRBD2,TRBV20-1,many,TGCAGTGCTAGCGGGACTAGCGGGGGCTACAATGAGCAGTTCTTC,CSASGTSGGYNEQFF
TRBJ1-1,-,TRBV10-3,few,TGTGCCATCAGTGAGTCGTCGTTGAGGAACACTGAAGCTTTCTTT,CAISESSLRNTEAFF
TRBJ1-5,TRBD1,TRBV3-1,-,TGTGCCAGCAGCCAGGATAGACAGGGGCGTCAGCCCCAGCATTTT,CASSQDRQGRQPQHF
TRBJ2-1,-,TRBV4-3,few,TGCGCCAGCAGCCAAGGGTTGCGGAGCTCCTACAATGAGCAGTTCTTC,CASSQGLRSSYNEQFF
TRBJ1-1,-,TRBV5-4,-,TGTGCCAGCAGCCAAGACAGTTGGACTGAAGCTTTCTTT,CASSQDSWTEAFF
TRBJ2-5,TRBD1,TRBV7-8,-,TGTGCCAGCAGCTTGGGACAGGGGTCGGAAGAGACCCAGTACTTC,CASSLGQGSEETQYF
TRBJ2-1,-,TRBV24-1,many,TGTGCCACCAGTGACTCAGACTACAATGAGCAGTTCTTC,CATSDSDYNEQFF
TRBJ2-7,TRBD1,TRBV5-4,few,TGTGCCAGCAGCTTGGACAGGGGAGCAACCATCTCCTACGAGCAGTACTTC,CASSLDRGATISYEQYF
TRBJ2-1,TRBD2,TRBV7-6,many,TGTGCCAGCAGCCTGAAGGGAGGGTCTAGCGATTACAATGAGCAGTTCTTC,CASSLKGGSSDYNEQFF
TRBJ2-2,-,TRBV5-5,few,TGTGCCAGCAGCTGGTGGTCGGGGATTGGCACCGGGGAGCTGTTTTTT,CASSWWSGIGTGELFF
TRBJ2-7,TRBD1,TRBV12-3/TRBV12-4,-,TGTGCCAGCAGTTCGCGTTTAGGGGGCTGGGACGAGCAGTACTTC,CASSSRLGGWDEQYF
TRBJ2-7,-,TRBV3-1,-,TGTGCCAGCAGCCAAGATCAGGGGCAGGCCTACGAGCAGTACTTC,CASSQDQGQAYEQYF
TRBJ2-1,-,TRBV10-3,many,TGTGCCATCAGTGAGTCGCCAGGGGGGAGCTACAATGAGCAGTTCTTC,CAISESPGGSYNEQFF
TRBJ2-7,-,TRBV6-2/TRBV6-3,-,TGTGCCAGCACCACCATAGGGGGGTACTACGAGCAGTACTTC,CASTTIGGYYEQYF
TRBJ2-5,-,TRBV19,many,TGTGCCAGTAGTATGTGGCAGGGGATGATGGCCCAGTACTTC,CASSMWQGMMAQYF
TRBJ2-7,-,TRBV4-2,many,TGTGCCAGCAGCCGGACCAAAGACAGCCAAGTTGGGATAGAGCAGTACTTC,CASSRTKDSQVGIEQYF
TRBJ2-1,-,TRBV6-6,many,TGTGCCAGCAGTTACTTGGGCGGTGAGCAGTTCTTC,CASSYLGGEQFF
TRBJ2-1,TRBD2,TRBV11-2,many,TGTGCCAGCAGCCTCCTTCAGCGGGGGGCAGGGGAGCAGTTCTTC,CASSLLQRGAGEQFF
TRBJ2-3,TRBD1,TRBV29-1,few,TGCAGCGTTGAACCCAGGGGGCGCATGGATACGCAGTATTTT,CSVEPRGRMDTQYF
TRBJ2-7,-,TRBV10-2,few,TGCGCCAGCTACGGGGCGCTGTACTCCTACGAGCAGTACTTC,CASYGALYSYEQYF
TRBJ1-1,-,TRBV5-1,-,TGCGCCAGCAGCTTGTTTGGGGGTGAAGCTTTCTTT,CASSLFGGEAFF
TRBJ2-2,TRBD2,TRBV12-3/TRBV12-4,-,TGTGCCAGCAGGGTACTAGCGGGCAACACCGGGGAGCTGTTTTTT,CASRVLAGNTGELFF